The 2 T cell receptor beta chains in this list originate from one sample, sequenced in a study of T cells in Graves' hyperthyroidism and ophthalmopathy. What was amplified from RNA transcripts were TCR beta CDR3 regions. First-round RT-PCR targeting the TCR CDR3 was performed with the HTBI primer set. TCRdb reprocessed the multiplex PCR reads with MiXCR, giving one entry per CDR3 protein. The data hold 500,000 to 600,000 distinct CDR3 sequences, with roughly 17% observed a single time. The sequenced sample was blood. The receptors derive from a young woman with Graves' hyperthyroidism.

The rearrangement joins TRBV7-9 to TRBJ2-2; D is perhaps TRBD1 or TRBD2 (5 bases each). This CDR3 spans 16 amino acids. Germline V gives CDR1 SEHNR, CDR2 FQNEAQ (reference sequence). Trimming pared 6 bases from V and 0 bases from J, leaving 14 bases between. CDR3 DNA: TGTGCCAGCAGTGCGGGTCCAGGGACGAACACCGGGGAGCTGTTTTTT. Translated: CASSAGPGTNTGELFF. The full variable domain, with the rest looked up from reference TRBV7-9 and TRBJ2-2, is DTGVSQNPRHKITKRGQNVTFRCDPISEHNRLYWYRQTLGQGPEFLTYFQNEAQLEKSRLLSDRFSAERPKGSFSTLEIQRTEQGDSAMYLCASSAGPGTNTGELFFGEGSRLTVL.

This clonotype was observed many times. The V and J genes are TRBV3-1 and TRBJ2-2; D uncertain. V was pared by 0 bases and J by 4 bases, with 9 bases between. The CDR3 totals 15 residues. Looked up from germline, CDR1 is LGHDT and CDR2 is YNNKEL (reference sequence). In DNA, the CDR3 is TGTGCCAGCAGCCAAGACTCATGGGGCACCGGGGAGCTGTTTTTT. It translates to CASSQDSWGTGELFF.